This passage covers 23 T cell receptor beta chains from one sample sequenced in a study of blood T cell repertoires in COVID-19. Produced via immunoSEQ multiplex PCR; TCRdb's table is partial and in-frame only. Among roughly 170,000 clones listed, around 74% were seen once. The sequencing input was peripheral blood. These receptors were obtained from an older woman with COVID-19, enrolled during active disease.

This clone appeared a few times. In DNA form, the CDR3 reads TGTGCCAGCAGCCAACAAGAGGGAGGGCCTAGTGGTACGCAGTATTTT. It encodes CASSQQEGGPSGTQYF. The V call is TRBV14, the J call TRBJ2-3; TRBD2 matches 7 bases. Germline V gene data show CDR1 as SGHDN and CDR2 as FVKESK. J was trimmed by 8 bases and V by 2 bases; bases with no gene match: 13. The CDR3 runs to 16 residues.

This chain uses TRBV3-1 (or the pseudogene TRBV3-2) with TRBJ2-2; 8 bases align to TRBD2. CDR1 and CDR2 from the germline V gene are LGHDT and YNNKEL (reference sequence). V was clipped by 7 bases and J by 1 base; unmatched bases: 2. The CDR3 runs 14 residues. CDR3 bases: TGTGCCAGCAAAACTAGCGGGAACACCGGGGAGCTGTTTTTT. Protein product: CASKTSGNTGELFF.

V usage is TRBV7-2 and J usage is TRBJ2-1; 8 bases line up with TRBD2. The germline V gene encodes CDR1 SGHTA and CDR2 FQGNSA. The CDR3 consists of 14 residues. Trimming removed 1 base from V and 9 bases from J; junction bases left unmatched: 5. CDR3 sequence: CASSLVRGAGEQFF. CDR3 nucleotides: TGTGCCAGCAGCTTAGTGCGGGGGGCAGGTGAGCAGTTCTTC. Complete variable domain (other parts from reference TRBV7-2 and TRBJ2-1): GAGVSQSPSNKVTEKGKDVELRCDPISGHTALYWYRQSLGQGLEFLIYFQGNSAPDKSGLPSDRFSAERTGGSVSTLTIQRTQQEDSAVYLCASSLVRGAGEQFFGPGTRLTVL.

The J gene is TRBJ1-3, the V gene TRBV9; 9 bases fit TRBD1. Germline V gene sequence: CDR1 SGDLS, CDR2 YYNGEE. The V segment lost 0 bases and the J segment 7 bases; nucleotides outside the gene matches: 5. The length of the CDR3 is 15 residues. This CDR3 reads CASSVDVGQGNTIYF. As DNA, the CDR3 is TGTGCCAGCAGCGTAGACGTGGGACAGGGCAACACCATATATTTT. The full variable domain, in which reference TRBV9 and TRBJ1-3 provide the parts outside the CDR3, is DSGVTQTPKHLITATGQRVTLRCSPRSGDLSVYWYQQSLDQGLQFLIQYYNGEERAKGNILERFSAQQFPDLHSELNLSSLELGDSALYFCASSVDVGQGNTIYFGEGSWLTVV.

V usage is TRBV28 and J usage is TRBJ2-3, with D perhaps TRBD2 (5 bases). The germline CDR1 and CDR2 sequences are MDHEN and SYDVKM. The length of the CDR3 is 15 residues. V gave up 3 bases and J gave up 2 bases, with 12 bases separating them. Here the CDR3 DNA reads TGTGCCAGCAGTTTTTGGCGGACTCCCACAGATACGCAGTATTTT. Amino acid sequence: CASSFWRTPTDTQYF.

This chain links TRBV2 with TRBJ2-2; D possibly corresponds to TRBD2 (6 bases). Looked up from germline, CDR1 is SNHLY and CDR2 is FYNNEI. V was shortened by 6 bases and J by 3 bases, with 14 bases between the two germline ends. The CDR3 has 15 amino acids. This chain's CDR3 is CASSLLSGDTGELFF. The DNA for the CDR3 is TGTGCCAGCAGCCTACTTAGCGGAGACACCGGGGAGCTGTTTTTT.

The genes are TRBV7-2 and TRBJ2-2; TRBD1 agrees at 7 bases. The germline CDR1 and CDR2 sequences are SGHTA and FQGNSA. This CDR3 contains 16 residues. Unmatched junction bases numbered 6, after V lost 0 bases and J lost 5 bases. CDR3 amino acids: CASSLAKGGPTGELFF. The CDR3 region has the DNA TGTGCCAGCAGCTTAGCAAAAGGGGGCCCTACCGGGGAGCTGTTTTTT.

The chain joins TRBV4-3 to TRBJ1-2, with 11 bases identical to TRBD1. CDR1 and CDR2 (germline): LGHNA, YSLEER. The CDR3 runs 16 residues. V was clipped by 1 base and J by 5 bases; unmatched bases: 6. The CDR3: CASSQGTGGSSYGYTF. DNA for the CDR3: TGCGCCAGCAGCCAAGGGACAGGGGGCAGTTCGTATGGCTACACCTTC.

The chain combines TRBV20-1 with TRBJ1-1; D is uncertain. The V gene's germline CDR1 is DFQATT and CDR2 SNEGSKA (reference sequence). V lost 3 bases and J 6 bases, leaving 8 bases between the germline ends. The CDR3 runs to 11 residues. As DNA, the CDR3 is TGCAGTGCTAGGGACTGGCCTGAAGCTTTCTTT. Protein sequence: CSARDWPEAFF.

This clone was detected only once. The rearrangement joins TRBV30 to TRBJ2-1, with 10 bases fitting TRBD2. Germline CDR1 reads GTSNPN; CDR2 reads SVGIG (reference sequence). The CDR3 length is 17 residues. V shed 4 bases and J 0 bases; nucleotides not matched to a gene: 9. The CDR3 DNA reads as TGTGCCTGGACTTTAGCGGGAGGTCGCCCCTCCTACAATGAGCAGTTCTTC. Protein: CAWTLAGGRPSYNEQFF.

This clone was detected only a few times. The chain combines TRBV11-2 with TRBJ2-3; 11 nucleotides match TRBD2. Germline V gene sequence: CDR1 SGHAT, CDR2 FQNNGV. This CDR3 has 16 residues. Trimming removed 1 base from V and 0 bases from J; junction bases left unmatched: 0. The CDR3 bases are TGTGCCAGCAGCTTAGGGACTAGCGGGAGCACAGATACGCAGTATTTT. Translation: CASSLGTSGSTDTQYF.

The chain uses TRBV3-1 (or the pseudogene TRBV3-2) and TRBJ2-5; D might be TRBD2 (5 bases). The germline CDR1 and CDR2 sequences are LGHDT and YNNKEL (reference sequence). V was cut by 0 bases and J by 2 bases, with 10 bases left in between. This CDR3 comprises 15 residues. In nucleotides, the CDR3 is TGTGCCAGCAGCCAAGATCGGGGTTATCAAGAGACCCAGTACTTC. Amino acids: CASSQDRGYQETQYF.

The V and J genes are TRBV28 and TRBJ2-5; D is perhaps TRBD1 (5 bases). The ends were cut back, 6 bases at V and 5 bases at J, with 13 bases in the middle. This CDR3 is built from 13 residues. Germline CDR1 reads MDHEN; CDR2 reads SYDVKM. The CDR3 DNA follows: TGTGCCAGCAGCTCAAGCAGGGTCGAGACCCAGTACTTC. Amino acids: CASSSSRVETQYF.

The CDR3, as DNA: TGTGCCAGCTCACCGCGGCCCCATATACAAGAGACCCAGTACTTC. As protein: CASSPRPHIQETQYF. The rearrangement links TRBV18 to TRBJ2-5; D not certain. This CDR3 comprises 15 residues. Trimming cost V 3 bases and J 2 bases, with 13 bases left between them. The germline V gene has CDR1 KGHSH and CDR2 LQKENI.

The V call is TRBV19, the J call TRBJ2-1, with no clear D. V lost 0 bases and J 3 bases, leaving 12 bases between the germline ends. The CDR3 totals 16 residues. Per germline, CDR1 LNHDA and CDR2 SQIVND (reference sequence). This CDR3 is CASSIDVAPDYNEQFF. CDR3 in DNA: TGTGCCAGTAGTATAGATGTAGCTCCGGACTACAATGAGCAGTTCTTC.

V gene TRBV6-5 combines with J gene TRBJ1-2; 9 positions match TRBD1. Trimming cost V 7 bases and J 6 bases; bases outside gene matches: 6. The CDR3 is 13 residues long. Germline V gives CDR1 MNHEY, CDR2 SVGAGI. The CDR3 DNA reads TGTGCCAGCAAACCGGGACAGGGTGATGGCTACACCTTC. Translated, it gives CASKPGQGDGYTF.

The CDR3 region is CASSVHPPTGNTEAFF. The CDR3 bases are TGTGCCAGCAGTGTTCATCCGCCGACAGGGAACACTGAAGCTTTCTTT. This chain uses TRBV28 with TRBJ1-1; possibly TRBD1 for D (6 bases). The CDR3 runs 16 residues. The V and J ends lost 5 bases and 1 base respectively, with 17 bases between them. CDR1 is MDHEN and CDR2 is SYDVKM in the germline V gene.

This chain links TRBV7-2 with TRBJ2-3; 7 nucleotides agree with TRBD1. J was trimmed by 2 bases and V by 1 base; bases with no gene match: 12. From germline, CDR1 is SGHTA and CDR2 FQGNSA. The CDR3 runs to 18 residues. The DNA of the CDR3 is TGTGCCAGCAGCTTAGACGGGGCCTCCGGGACAGACACAGATACGCAGTATTTT. This translates into CASSLDGASGTDTDTQYF.

There are a few counts of this clone. This chain joins TRBV28 and TRBJ2-1; no reliable D call. Deletions cut 2 bases from V and 8 bases from J, with 4 bases between. Germline V gene lookup returns CDR1 MDHEN and CDR2 SYDVKM. CDR3 length equals 11 residues. CDR3 in amino acids: CASSLADEQFF. The CDR3 DNA sequence: TGTGCCAGCAGTTTAGCGGATGAGCAGTTCTTC.

The chain links TRBV5-5 to TRBJ1-2; possibly TRBD1 for D (5 bases). The length of the CDR3 is 14 residues. Germline V gene sequence: CDR1 SGHKS, CDR2 YYEKEE (reference sequence). Between the trimmed V and J ends, which lost 4 bases and 3 bases, there was a span of 13 bases. The CDR3 coding sequence is TGTGCCAGCAGCCACGACTCGGGGGACTATGGCTACACCTTC. Translating it yields CASSHDSGDYGYTF.

The chain has TRBV9 and TRBJ1-2; D is unresolved. The length of the CDR3 is 16 residues. V gave up 4 bases and J gave up 2 bases, with 18 bases separating them. The germline gives CDR1 SGDLS, CDR2 YYNGEE. The CDR3: CASSPPGRERNYGYTF. The CDR3 DNA reads as TGTGCCAGCAGCCCTCCTGGGAGGGAGAGAAACTATGGCTACACCTTC.

The rearrangement joins TRBV6-1 to TRBJ1-2; 8 nucleotides line up with TRBD1. J was trimmed by 2 bases and V by 1 base; bases with no gene match: 0. Germline CDR1 reads MNHNS; CDR2 reads SASEGT. The CDR3 has 14 residues. CDR3 in amino acids: CASSEGQGNYGYTF. As DNA, the CDR3 is TGTGCCAGCAGTGAAGGACAGGGGAACTATGGCTACACCTTC.

V is TRBV7-2 and J is TRBJ1-2; weak D call: TRBD1 (5 bases). Germline V gene sequence: CDR1 SGHTA, CDR2 FQGNSA. Deletions cut 5 bases from V and 2 bases from J, with 18 bases between. The CDR3 covers 16 residues. Here the CDR3 reads CASSPPPGNLNYGYTF. For the CDR3, the DNA is TGTGCCAGCAGCCCCCCCCCAGGGAACCTGAACTATGGCTACACCTTC. Supplemented by reference TRBV7-2 and TRBJ1-2, the full variable domain reads GAGVSQSPSNKVTEKGKDVELRCDPISGHTALYWYRQSLGQGLEFLIYFQGNSAPDKSGLPSDRFSAERTGGSVSTLTIQRTQQEDSAVYLCASSPPPGNLNYGYTFGSGTRLTVV.